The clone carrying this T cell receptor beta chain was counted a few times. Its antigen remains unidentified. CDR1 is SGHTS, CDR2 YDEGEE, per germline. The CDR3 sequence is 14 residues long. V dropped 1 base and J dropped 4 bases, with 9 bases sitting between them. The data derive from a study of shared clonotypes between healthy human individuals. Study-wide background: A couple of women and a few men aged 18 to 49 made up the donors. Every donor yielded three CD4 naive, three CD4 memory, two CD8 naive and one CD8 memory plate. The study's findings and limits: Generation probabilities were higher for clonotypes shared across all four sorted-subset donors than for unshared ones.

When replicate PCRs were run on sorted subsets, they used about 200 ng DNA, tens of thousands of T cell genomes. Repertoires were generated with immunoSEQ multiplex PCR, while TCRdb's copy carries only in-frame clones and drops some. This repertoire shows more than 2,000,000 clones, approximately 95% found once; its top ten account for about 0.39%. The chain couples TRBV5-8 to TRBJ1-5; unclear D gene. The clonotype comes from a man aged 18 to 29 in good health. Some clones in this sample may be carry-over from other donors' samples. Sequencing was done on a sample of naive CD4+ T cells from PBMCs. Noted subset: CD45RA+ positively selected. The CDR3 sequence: CASSLTVGNQPQHF. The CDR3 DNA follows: TGTGCCAGCAGCTTGACCGTGGGGAATCAGCCCCAGCATTTT.